These 2 T cell receptor beta chains were all obtained from the same sample, sequenced in a study of regulatory T cells in long-lasting Graves disease. In building TCR beta libraries, iRepertoire HTBI primers were used together with Arm-PCR of CDR3 regions. A single record per CDR3 protein comes from TCRdb applying MiXCR to the multiplex PCR reads. Among 300,000 to 400,000 distinct CDR3 sequences listed, over 15% were seen once. The time point here: newly diagnosed GD, antithyroid drugs for less than 3 months. The TCR library used RNA extracted from PBMCs. The same data also contributed to another study, on T cells in Graves' hyperthyroidism and ophthalmopathy.

Sequencing used peripheral blood mononuclear cells (PBMCs), obtained at new diagnosis, from a patient treated with antithyroid drugs. The receptors originated from a man aged 40-49 years with Graves disease.

This clonotype occurred many times. This chain joins TRBV2 and TRBJ1-5; D gene ambiguous. V was clipped by 11 bases and J by 0 bases, with 8 bases between them. The CDR3 sequence is 12 residues long. Germline V gene data show CDR1 as SNHLY and CDR2 as FYNNEI. The CDR3 spells CACSDSNQPQHF. The CDR3 DNA reads TGTGCCTGTTCAGATAGCAATCAGCCCCAGCATTTT.

In its sample, this clonotype was seen a few times. This rearrangement joins TRBV6-5 to TRBJ1-2; D uncertain. The CDR3 consists of 12 residues. CDR1 and CDR2 from the germline V gene are MNHEY and SVGAGI. Trimming removed 0 bases from V and 6 bases from J, with 5 bases in between. The CDR3 coding sequence is TGTGCCAGCAGTTACTCGTGGGATGGCTACACCTTC. Translation: CASSYSWDGYTF.